This TCR beta chain was obtained from a study of identical twins. Unique molecular identifiers were present on cDNA, and template switching added a universal primer site. TCRdb passed the 5' RACE reads through MiXCR, listing each CDR3 protein once. The data hold approximately 530,000 distinct CDR3 sequences, with about 22% observed a single time. Germline CDR1 reads DFQATT; CDR2 reads SNEGSKA (reference sequence). The V and J ends lost 6 bases and 0 bases respectively, with 10 bases between them. This CDR3 comprises 13 residues. This clonotype was seen only a few times. Its target is not known. Study results and limitations: Models underestimated out-of-frame TCR alpha sharing in monozygotic twins. Low generation probability was overrepresented in out-of-frame alpha sequences shared by twins.

The same sample was also used in a study of yellow fever vaccine responses in identical twins. That source adds: Convergence reportedly seemed to mark part of the twins' vaccine T cell response, with personalization marking the rest.

Sequencing was performed on CD4+ T cells sorted from blood. The chain couples TRBV20-1 to TRBJ2-3; the D gene is possibly TRBD2 (6 bases). This receptor was identified in a woman aged 18-35 years in good health. CDR3 nucleotides: TGCAGTGCCCGGGAGATGAGCACAGATACGCAGTATTTT. Amino acid sequence: CSAREMSTDTQYF.